The 8 T cell receptor beta chains below were found in one sample sequenced in a study of high-grade serous ovarian cancer treatment subgroups. Tumor samples were obtained before definitive surgery or chemotherapy. Clones were sequenced by immunoSEQ multiplex PCR, and TCRdb holds only the in-frame ones, with some missing. The sample has about 7,600 clones, more than 60% seen once. Sequencing was carried out using tumor tissue. All receptors derive from a human donor with high-grade serous ovarian cancer.

This chain links TRBV23-1 with TRBJ1-1; 11 bases match TRBD1. TRBV23-1 is known as an ORF, though its function is uncertain. The V gene end was trimmed by 2 bases and the J gene end by 5 bases; junction bases not matched to a gene: 10. The CDR3 length is 17 residues. CDR3 protein: CASSQILNRDRGTEAFF. The DNA for the CDR3 is TGCGCCAGCAGTCAAATCCTGAACCGGGACAGGGGGACTGAAGCTTTCTTT.

Remarks on this clone: One end of the junction fails to match germline, which may point to a read error. This sample also contains other DNA sequences that code for the same CDR3. The chain combines TRBV4-1 with TRBJ1-5; D perhaps matches TRBD1 (5 bases). The CDR3 sequence is 15 residues long. Germline assignment: CDR1 MGHRA and CDR2 YSYEKL. DNA of the CDR3: TGCGCTAGCAGCGAAGGAGTCAGGGACGATCAGCCCCAGCATTTT. Encoded protein: CASSEGVRDDQPQHF.

The J gene is TRBJ1-2, the V gene TRBV27; 11 bases agree with TRBD1. The germline gives CDR1 MNHEY, CDR2 SMNVEV (reference sequence). This CDR3 comprises 14 residues. Trimming at V came to 5 bases and at J to 7 bases, leaving 6 bases not matched to a gene. CDR3 nucleotide sequence: TGTGCCAGCAGTCTCGGACAGGGGGCGGGTGGCTACACCTTC. Its protein product is CASSLGQGAGGYTF.

This chain uses TRBV4-3 with TRBJ2-7, with D possibly being TRBD1 (6 bases). This CDR3 is built from 15 residues. Trimming removed 2 bases from V and 0 bases from J, with 11 bases in between. The germline CDR1 and CDR2 sequences are LGHNA and YSLEER. The CDR3 DNA reads as TGCGCCAGCAGCCAAAATCACAGGGACTCCTACGAGCAGTACTTC. Amino acid sequence: CASSQNHRDSYEQYF.

This chain links TRBV21-1 with TRBJ2-6. TRBV21-1 is a documented pseudogene. The CDR3 consists of 14 residues. CDR3 region: CASSKVDGANVLTF. The CDR3 DNA sequence: TGTGCCAGCAGCAAAGTTGATGGGGCCAACGTCCTGACTTTC.

This clone was recorded a few times. The CDR3 loop is CASSIVWSSYNSPLHF. The CDR3 region has the DNA TGTGCCAGTAGTATTGTTTGGAGCTCCTATAATTCACCCCTCCACTTT. The rearrangement joins TRBV19 to TRBJ1-6; D is uncertain. Germline CDR1 is LNHDA and CDR2 is SQIVND (reference sequence). The CDR3 extends over 16 amino acids. Deletions cut 3 bases from V and 0 bases from J, with 9 bases between. Looking up the rest from reference TRBV19 and TRBJ1-6 gives the full variable domain: DGGITQSPKYLFRKEGQNVTLSCEQNLNHDAMYWYRQDPGQGLRLIYYSQIVNDFQKGDIAEGYSVSREKKESFPLTVTSAQKNPTAFYLCASSIVWSSYNSPLHFGNGTRLTVT.

This chain connects TRBV18 to TRBJ1-3, with D hard to call. This CDR3 has 16 residues. Germline V gene lookup returns CDR1 KGHSH and CDR2 LQKENI. Trimming pared 1 base from V and 3 bases from J, leaving 13 bases between. DNA of the CDR3: TGTGCCAGCTCACCACAAAGGGTTCCGCTTGGAAACACCATATATTTT. Amino acid sequence: CASSPQRVPLGNTIYF.

Comments on this clone: The junction does not match germline at one end; this may be a read error. The V and J genes are TRBV6-1 and TRBJ1-6, with 7 bases fitting TRBD1. This CDR3 has 20 amino acids. Germline-derived CDR1 and CDR2 are MNHNS and SASEGT. DNA for the CDR3: TGTGCCGGCAGTGAGTTTCCGCTCTCGACAGGGAGTACCTATAATTCACCCCTCCACTTT. Encoded protein: CAGSEFPLSTGSTYNSPLHF.